This TCR beta chain comes out of a study of cytomegalovirus exposure and HLA in healthy donors. Study-wide findings and caveats: Most of the TCR beta V segments (in an earlier analysis) were productive either about 87% or about 30% of the time. In a later analysis, TCR beta V- and J-gene trimming showed a link to a missense DCLRE1C variant. Links to common viral pathogens appeared, in a later analysis, for several of the most significant clusters.

Researchers ran the PCR with 60 Vbeta and 13 Jbeta primers. Assay: immunoSEQ multiplex PCR; the TCRdb copy retains only in-frame clones and omits some. The sample includes 150,000 or so clones, about 82% of them seen just once. Notes on this clone: The antigen is unknown.

Germline CDR1 reads SGHRS; CDR2 reads YFSETQ. V was clipped by 3 bases and J by 4 bases, with 11 bases between them. This CDR3 is 15 amino acids long. The gene calls are TRBV5-1 and TRBJ2-6, with a possible D match to TRBD1 (6 bases). Sequencing input: PBMCs. The clonotype originates from a woman between 50 and 59 years old in good health and CMV-seropositive. CDR3 coding DNA: TGCGCCAGCAGCTCCACAGGGACAGGGGCCAACGTCCTGACTTTC. This gives the protein CASSSTGTGANVLTF.